This record looks at one TCR beta chain sequence and its context. The same CDR3 arises from other DNA sequences in this sample as well. In the source study's methods: Amplifying reference gene primers gave estimates of nucleated cell counts. Here immunoSEQ multiplex PCR was the method, and the copy in TCRdb shows in-frame clones only, minus some. That table supplies the V and J calls and clone size; D and trimming were determined from the DNA. There are about 360,000 clones in the sample; approximately 86% occur only once, and less than 3.5% lies in the top ten. The entry originates in a study of blood T cell repertoires in COVID-19. Overall study: The samples span acute and convalescent COVID-19 from the United States, Italy and Spain. T cells, B-cell-depleted T cells, or PBMCs provided the cDNA or gDNA that served as material.

Sequenced material: peripheral blood. The receptor was isolated from a human donor in a cohort sampled during active COVID-19.

CDR3 in DNA: TGTGCCAGCTCACCGGGTCAGGGCCAAGAGACCCAGTACTTC. It encodes CASSPGQGQETQYF. The chain carries TRBV18 and TRBJ2-5; possible D gene TRBD1, 5 bases. The CDR3 is 14 amino acids. CDR1 KGHSH and CDR2 LQKENI come from the germline V gene. Trimming left V 3 bases short and J 1 base short, with 9 bases between.